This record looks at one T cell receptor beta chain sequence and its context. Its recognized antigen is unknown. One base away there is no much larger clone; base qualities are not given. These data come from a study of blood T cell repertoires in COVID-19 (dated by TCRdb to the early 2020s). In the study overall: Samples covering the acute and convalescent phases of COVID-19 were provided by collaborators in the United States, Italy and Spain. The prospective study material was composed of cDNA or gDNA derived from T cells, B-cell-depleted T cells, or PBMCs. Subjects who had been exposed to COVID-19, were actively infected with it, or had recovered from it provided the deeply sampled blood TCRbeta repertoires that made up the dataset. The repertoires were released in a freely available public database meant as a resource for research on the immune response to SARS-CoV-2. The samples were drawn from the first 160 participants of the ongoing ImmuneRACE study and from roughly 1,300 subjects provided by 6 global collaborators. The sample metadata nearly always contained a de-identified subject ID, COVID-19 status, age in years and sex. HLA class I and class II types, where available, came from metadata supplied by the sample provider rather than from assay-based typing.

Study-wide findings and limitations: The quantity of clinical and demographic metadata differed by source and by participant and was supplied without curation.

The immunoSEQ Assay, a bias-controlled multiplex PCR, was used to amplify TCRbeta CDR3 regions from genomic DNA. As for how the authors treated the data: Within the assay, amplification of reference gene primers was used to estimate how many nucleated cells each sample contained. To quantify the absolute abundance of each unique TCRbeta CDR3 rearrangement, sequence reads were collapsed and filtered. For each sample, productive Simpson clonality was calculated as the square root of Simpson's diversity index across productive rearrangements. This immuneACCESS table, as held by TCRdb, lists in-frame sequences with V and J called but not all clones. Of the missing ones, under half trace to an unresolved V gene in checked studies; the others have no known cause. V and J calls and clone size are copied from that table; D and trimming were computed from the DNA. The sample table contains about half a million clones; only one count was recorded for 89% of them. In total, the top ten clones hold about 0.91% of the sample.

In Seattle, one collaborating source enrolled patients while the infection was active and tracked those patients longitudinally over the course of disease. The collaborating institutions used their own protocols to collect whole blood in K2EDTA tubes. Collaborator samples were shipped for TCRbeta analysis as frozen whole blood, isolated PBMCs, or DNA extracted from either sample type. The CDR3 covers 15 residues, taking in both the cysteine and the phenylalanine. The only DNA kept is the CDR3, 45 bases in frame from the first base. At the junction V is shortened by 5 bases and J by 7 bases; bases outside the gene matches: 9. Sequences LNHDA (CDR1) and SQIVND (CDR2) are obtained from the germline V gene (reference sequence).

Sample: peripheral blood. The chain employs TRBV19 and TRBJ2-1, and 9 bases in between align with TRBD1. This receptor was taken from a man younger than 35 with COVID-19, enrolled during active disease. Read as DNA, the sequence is TGTGCCAGTAGTGAGGCCACAGGGGGCTGGAATGAGCAGTTCTTC. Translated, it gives CASSEATGGWNEQFF.